The T cell receptor beta chain described here comes from a study of vaccination and CD4 T cells after COVID-19. Study-level information: The study drew post-COVID samples a median about 100 days after diagnosis (range 35 to 161). Overlapping SARS-CoV-2, HCoV-NL63, HCoV-OC43 and HCoV-229E spike peptides were used to stimulate cells.

This clonotype came up a few times. Its cognate antigen is unknown. The length of the CDR3 is 14 residues. V lost 6 bases to trimming and J lost 6 bases, with 21 bases between them. Germline V gene sequence: CDR1 DFQATT, CDR2 SNEGSKA (reference sequence). The Oncomine TCR Beta short-read assay was applied to DNA of cultured CD4+ T cells. Investigators obtained genomic DNA by extraction from cultured CD4+ T cells. One entry per CDR3 protein results from TCRdb running MiXCR on the PCR reads. The sample holds some 16,000 distinct CDR3 sequences, 45% to 55% seen once. This sample's treatment: approximately nine-day PBMC culture with coronavirus spike peptide pools or control peptides (ViraFEST assay). TCR sequencing followed the expansion of antigen-specific T cells with peptide pools in ViraFEST.

The sequence was obtained from a human donor who had recovered from COVID-19. The chain couples TRBV20-1 to TRBJ2-7; D possibly corresponds to TRBD2 (7 bases). Specimen: CD4+ T cells from blood, cultured in vitro, collected before SARS-CoV-2 vaccination. CDR3 nucleotides: TGCAGTGCCAGTGACGCGCGGGGGCGGGCCGAGCAGTACTTC. Translation: CSASDARGRAEQYF.